This passage covers 3 T cell receptor beta chains from one sample sequenced in a study of blood T cell repertoires in COVID-19. TCRdb's table, derived via immunoSEQ multiplex PCR, lists solely in-frame clones and lacks some. Among some 140,000 clones listed, around 87% were seen once. The sequenced sample was peripheral blood. Source of these receptors: a woman aged 50 to 60 who had recovered from COVID-19.

V usage is TRBV19 and J usage is TRBJ1-2, with D possibly being TRBD1 (5 bases). Trimming took off 4 bases at V and 6 bases at J, with 42 bases between the two ends. The CDR3 sequence is 23 residues long. The germline CDR1 and CDR2 sequences are LNHDA and SQIVND (reference sequence). The CDR3 loop reads CASSKLIEYFSDGVGGSSDGYTF. In nucleotides, the CDR3 is TGTGCCAGTAGTAAGCTGATTGAATACTTCTCTGACGGGGTCGGGGGGTCTTCCGATGGCTACACCTTC. The whole variable domain, remainder taken from reference TRBV19 and TRBJ1-2, is DGGITQSPKYLFRKEGQNVTLSCEQNLNHDAMYWYRQDPGQGLRLIYYSQIVNDFQKGDIAEGYSVSREKKESFPLTVTSAQKNPTAFYLCASSKLIEYFSDGVGGSSDGYTFGSGTRLTVV.

The chain employs TRBV6-5 and TRBJ1-1, with a possible D match to TRBD1 (6 bases). The CDR3 contains 13 residues. The germline V gene has CDR1 MNHEY and CDR2 SVGAGI. V lost 4 bases and J lost 10, with 16 bases in between. The CDR3 region is CASSSTGQGIAFF. DNA of the CDR3: TGTGCCAGCAGTTCGACCGGGCAGGGGATAGCTTTCTTT.

Only one count was recorded for this clone. The chain employs TRBV19 and TRBJ1-1, with D possibly TRBD1 on 6 matching bases. The CDR3 sequence is 13 residues long. From germline, CDR1 is LNHDA and CDR2 SQIVND (reference sequence). V was pared by 4 bases and J by 1 base, with 7 bases between. CDR3 coding DNA: TGTGCCAGTAGTACAGGGGCGAACACTGAAGCTTTCTTT. The encoded protein is CASSTGANTEAFF.